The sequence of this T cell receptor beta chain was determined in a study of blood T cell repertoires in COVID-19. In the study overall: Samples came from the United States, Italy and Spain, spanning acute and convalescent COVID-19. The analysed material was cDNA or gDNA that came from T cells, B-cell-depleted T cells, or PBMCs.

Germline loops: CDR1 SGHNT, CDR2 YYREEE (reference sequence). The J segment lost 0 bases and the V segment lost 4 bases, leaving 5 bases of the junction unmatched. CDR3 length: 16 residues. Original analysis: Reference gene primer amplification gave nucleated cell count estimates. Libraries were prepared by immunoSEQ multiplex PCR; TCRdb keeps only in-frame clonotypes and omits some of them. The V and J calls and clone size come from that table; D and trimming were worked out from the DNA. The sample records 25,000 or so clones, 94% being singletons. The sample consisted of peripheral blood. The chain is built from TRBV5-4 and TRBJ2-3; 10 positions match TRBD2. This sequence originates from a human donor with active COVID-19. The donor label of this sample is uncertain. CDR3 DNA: TGTGCCAGCAGCGGGACTAGCGTTCGAAGCACAGATACGCAGTATTTT. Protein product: CASSGTSVRSTDTQYF.